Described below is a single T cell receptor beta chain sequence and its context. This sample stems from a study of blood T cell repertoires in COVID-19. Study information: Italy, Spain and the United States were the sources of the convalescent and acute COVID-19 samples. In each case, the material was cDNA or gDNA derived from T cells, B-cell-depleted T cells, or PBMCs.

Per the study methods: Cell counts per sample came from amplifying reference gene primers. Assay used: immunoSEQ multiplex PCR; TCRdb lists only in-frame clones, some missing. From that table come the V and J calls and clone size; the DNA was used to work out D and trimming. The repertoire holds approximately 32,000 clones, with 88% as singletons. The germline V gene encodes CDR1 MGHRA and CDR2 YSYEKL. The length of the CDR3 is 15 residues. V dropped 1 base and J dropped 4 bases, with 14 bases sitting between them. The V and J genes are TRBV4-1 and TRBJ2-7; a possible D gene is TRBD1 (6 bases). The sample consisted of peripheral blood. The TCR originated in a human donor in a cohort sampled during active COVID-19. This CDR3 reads CASSQAGTGTYEQYF. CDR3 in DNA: TGCGCCAGCAGCCAAGCAGGTACAGGGACATACGAGCAGTACTTC.